This T cell receptor (beta chain) comes out of a study of identical twins (dated by TCRdb to 2015 to 2016). Concerning the study at large: To test whether fetal clonotypes persist, the study used deep sequencing on TCR alpha and beta repertoires from monozygotic twins, unrelated adults of various ages, and cord blood. To rule out contamination, replicate twin experiments were performed at different times with different library preparation protocols. Results the study describes overall, beyond this receptor: Abundant cord blood beta clonotypes had fewer insertions, young adult naive repertoires showed a similar but weaker trend, and memory repertoires showed no such trend. Zero-insertion analyses could be partly confounded by invariant T cells such as MAIT and iNKT, although diverse VJ usage argued against such confounding for most clonotypes. Compared with coincidental sharing between unrelated individuals, out-of-frame TCR alpha sequences shared between twins showed an excess of sequences with low generation probability. Recombination models systematically underestimated out-of-frame TCR alpha sharing in monozygotic twins but agreed with sharing between unrelated individuals. Excess twin sharing in beta out-of-frame sequences was weaker because fewer shared sequences lowered the signal-to-noise ratio. Because the same donors could not be followed over many years, the conclusions depended on cross-sectional statistical analysis.

Between the V and J ends, shortened by 2 bases and 2 bases respectively, the junction contains 9 bases. CDR1 is given as SEHNR and CDR2 as FQNEAQ, both from the germline V gene (reference sequence). The CDR3 runs 14 residues from the cysteine to the phenylalanine. CDR3 DNA only is kept here, 42 bases in frame from base 1. Only healthy Caucasian donors were included. Three pairs of female monozygotic twins, all aged roughly 18 to 30 years, made up the twin cohort. Miltenyi CD45RO+ enrichment and human naive T-cell isolation kits were used to isolate memory (CD45RO+) and naive T cells from PBMC. Receptors were amplified or captured by 5' RACE. Sequencer: Illumina HiSeq 2000. A universal primer binding site was introduced by template switching, and a unique molecular identifier was present in the final cDNA, enabling accurate counting of TCR cDNA molecules. Specific primers in the conserved constant-segment region were used to synthesize first-strand cDNA for TCR alpha and beta chains. Each cDNA library was double barcoded, with a SMART-Mk sample barcode plus Illumina barcodes, to control for contamination. TruSeq adapter sequences, together with Illumina sample barcodes, were added in two successive PCR steps. TCR alpha and beta cDNA libraries were sequenced on the Illumina HiSeq platform with custom primers. On the authors' methods: Raw reads were processed with MiGEC to extract unique molecular identifiers, and MiXCR was used to determine CDR3 positions. Recombination models were inferred per individual with the repgenHMM and IGoR tools using an EM algorithm. Shared clonotype analysis was performed with the tcR package in R, normalizing sharing by the product of cloneset sizes. Out-of-frame nonproductive sequences were analyzed to study raw recombination free of thymic and clonal selection effects. Through fastp at Q25 and MiXCR, TCRdb rebuilt clones from the public reads, retaining in-frame beta chains. Each CDR3 protein appears once, grouped with its most common genes and DNA. In this record, the V and J calls reflect TCRdb's handling and not the investigators' own analysis. For this sample there are some 200,000 distinct CDR3 sequences; around 8% appear just once. The top ten clones comprise around 2.1% of the sample.

This clonotype was detected ten times or more. Its antigen is unknown. Base-call qualities are not available, and no considerably larger clone is one nucleotide away. These data also featured in a second study, about yellow fever vaccine responses in identical twins. As the second paper documents: According to the authors, in identical twins the way T cells responded to vaccination appeared partly convergent and partly personalized. The study precisely tracked vaccine-responding T cell clones in identical twins.

The rearranged chain carries TRBV7-9 and TRBJ2-5; no confident D gene assignment can be made. The sequenced material came from memory (CD45RO+) T cells sorted from blood. What this sample's cell subset or site label stands for: CD45RO+ enriched T cells. The receptor comes from a woman under 30 in good health. The CDR3 region reads CASSLFSGQETQYF. At the DNA level, the sequence is TGTGCCAGCAGCTTATTTTCAGGTCAAGAGACCCAGTACTTC.